This T cell receptor beta chain emerged from a study of cytomegalovirus exposure and HLA in healthy donors. Overall study findings and caveats: There were about 160 TCR beta chains listed as cytomegalovirus-associated. An analysis that was carried out later associated 16,951 TCR beta sequences with HLA alleles at 0.05 false discovery rate. A few chains linked to CMV were shown in vitro to be specific for CMV antigens. The classifier was said to identify cytomegalovirus status with high specificity and sensitivity.

CDR3 size: 15 residues. The germline V gene has CDR1 MGHDK and CDR2 SYGVNS. Deletions cut 7 bases from V and 4 bases from J, with 17 bases between. This clone was counted between two and nine times. Its antigen is undetermined. The PCR made use of 60 Vbeta and 13 Jbeta primers. TCRdb's table, derived via immunoSEQ multiplex PCR, lists solely in-frame clones and lacks some. This table has approximately 89,000 clones, roughly 76% appearing once. Input material: PBMCs. The sequence was obtained from a female donor in good health and CMV-seronegative. The chain uses TRBV25-1 and TRBJ2-1, with D perhaps TRBD2 (5 bases). CDR3 DNA: TGTGCCAGCACCGACCGGGGTAGTCAGTACAATGAGCAGTTCTTC. Its protein product is CASTDRGSQYNEQFF.